The source of this T cell receptor beta chain is a study of OX40 agonist ivuxolimab in advanced cancers. Study-level information: Participants could have had prior anti-PD-1, anti-PD-L1 or anti-CTLA-4 therapy, and around 43% had some.

Trimming took off 3 bases at V and 10 bases at J, with 13 bases between the two ends. Germline assignment: CDR1 WSHSY and CDR2 SAAADI. CDR3 length: 14 residues. Autoimmune disease history or systemic immunosuppression barred patients. Peripheral blood came from all dose cohorts at three timepoints. This clone was counted between two and nine times. Measured with immunoSEQ multiplex PCR; TCRdb has only the in-frame clones, and not every one. Of more than 15,000 clones in the sample, about two thirds are singletons; the top ten hold roughly 24%. The input for sequencing was CD4+ or CD8+ T cells sorted from blood, taken in a trial of the OX40 agonist ivuxolimab. The V call is TRBV10-2, the J call TRBJ1-6, with D possibly TRBD1 on 5 matching bases. The source of this sequence is an adult with an advanced solid tumor such as melanoma, head and neck, liver or kidney cancer. CDR3 region: CASSEQEFDSPLHF. In DNA form, the CDR3 reads TGCGCCAGCAGTGAACAGGAGTTTGACTCACCCCTCCACTTT.